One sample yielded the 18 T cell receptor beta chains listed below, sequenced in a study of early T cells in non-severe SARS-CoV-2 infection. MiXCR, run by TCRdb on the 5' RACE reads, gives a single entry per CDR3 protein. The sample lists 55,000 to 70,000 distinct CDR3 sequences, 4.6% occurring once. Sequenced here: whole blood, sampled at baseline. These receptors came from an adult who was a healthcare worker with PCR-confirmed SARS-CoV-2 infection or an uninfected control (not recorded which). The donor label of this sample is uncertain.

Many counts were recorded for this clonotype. The CDR3 loop reads CASSQAELTNYGYTF. The CDR3, as DNA: TGCGCCAGCAGCCAAGCAGAGCTTACTAACTATGGCTACACCTTC. The V and J genes are TRBV4-3 and TRBJ1-2; D not certain. The CDR3 is 15 amino acids. Trimming took 1 base from V and 0 from J, leaving 9 bases between them. Germline V CDR1 and CDR2: LGHNA, YSLEER.

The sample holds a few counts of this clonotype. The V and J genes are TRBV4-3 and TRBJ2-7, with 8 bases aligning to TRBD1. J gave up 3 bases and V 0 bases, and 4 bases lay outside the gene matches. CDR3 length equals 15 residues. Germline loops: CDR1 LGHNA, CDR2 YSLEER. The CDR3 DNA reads TGCGCCAGCAGCCAAGACAGGGGGCTCCTCTACGAGCAGTACTTC. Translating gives CASSQDRGLLYEQYF.

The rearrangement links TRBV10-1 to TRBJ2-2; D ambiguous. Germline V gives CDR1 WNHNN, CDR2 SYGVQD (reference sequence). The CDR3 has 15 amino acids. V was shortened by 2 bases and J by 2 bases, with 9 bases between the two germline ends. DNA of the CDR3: TGCGCCAGCAGTGAGGCGCACATCAACACCGGGGAGCTGTTTTTT. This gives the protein CASSEAHINTGELFF.

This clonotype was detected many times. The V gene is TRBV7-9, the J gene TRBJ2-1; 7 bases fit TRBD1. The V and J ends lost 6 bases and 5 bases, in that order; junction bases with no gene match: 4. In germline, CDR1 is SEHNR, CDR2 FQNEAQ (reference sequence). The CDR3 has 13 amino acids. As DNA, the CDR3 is TGTGCCAGCAGACAGGGACAGAACAATGAGCAGTTCTTC. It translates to CASRQGQNNEQFF.

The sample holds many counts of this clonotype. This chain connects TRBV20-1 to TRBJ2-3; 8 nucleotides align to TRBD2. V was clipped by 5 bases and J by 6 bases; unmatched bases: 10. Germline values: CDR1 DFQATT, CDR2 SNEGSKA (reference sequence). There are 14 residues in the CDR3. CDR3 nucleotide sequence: TGCAGTGCTTCGTGGGCGGGGGGTTCGGATACGCAGTATTTT. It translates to CSASWAGGSDTQYF.

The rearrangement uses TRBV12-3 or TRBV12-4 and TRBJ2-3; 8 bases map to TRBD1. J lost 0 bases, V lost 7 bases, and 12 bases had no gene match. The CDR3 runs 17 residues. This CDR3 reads CASNNPGTGSSTDTQYF. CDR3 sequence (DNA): TGTGCCAGCAATAACCCCGGGACAGGTTCTAGCACAGATACGCAGTATTTT.

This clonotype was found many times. The CDR3 region is CASRPRLDRTNEKLFF. CDR3 sequence (DNA): TGTGCCAGCAGACCCCGTCTGGACAGGACAAATGAAAAACTGTTTTTT. V and J are TRBV12-3 or TRBV12-4 and TRBJ1-4, with 7 bases identical to TRBD1. This CDR3 has 16 amino acids. J gave up 5 bases and V 6 bases, and 12 bases lay outside the gene matches.

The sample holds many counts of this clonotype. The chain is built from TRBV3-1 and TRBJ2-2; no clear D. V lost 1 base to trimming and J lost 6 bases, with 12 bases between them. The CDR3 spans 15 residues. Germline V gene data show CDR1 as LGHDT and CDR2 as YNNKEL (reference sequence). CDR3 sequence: CASSQVYGTAGELFF. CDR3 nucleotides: TGTGCCAGCAGCCAAGTCTATGGCACGGCCGGGGAGCTGTTTTTT.

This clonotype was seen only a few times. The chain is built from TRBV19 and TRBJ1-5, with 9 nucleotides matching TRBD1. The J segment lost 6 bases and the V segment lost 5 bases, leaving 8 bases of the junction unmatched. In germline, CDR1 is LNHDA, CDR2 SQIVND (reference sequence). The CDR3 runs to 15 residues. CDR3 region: CASSHPGQGAQPQHF. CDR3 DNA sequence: TGTGCCAGTAGTCACCCGGGACAGGGTGCTCAGCCCCAGCATTTT.

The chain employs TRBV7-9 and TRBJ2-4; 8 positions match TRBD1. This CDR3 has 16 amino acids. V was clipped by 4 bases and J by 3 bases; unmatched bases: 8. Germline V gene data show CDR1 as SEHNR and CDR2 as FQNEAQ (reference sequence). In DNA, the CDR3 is TGTGCCAGCAGCTACCCAGGGGGCGAAGTCAAAAACATTCAGTACTTC. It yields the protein CASSYPGGEVKNIQYF.

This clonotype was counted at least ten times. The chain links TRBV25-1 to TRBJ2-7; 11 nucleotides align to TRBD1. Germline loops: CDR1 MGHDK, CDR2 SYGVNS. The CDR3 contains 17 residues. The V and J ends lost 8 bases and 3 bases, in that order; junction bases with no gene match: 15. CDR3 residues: CASPIGQGALTLYEQYF. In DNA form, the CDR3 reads TGTGCCAGCCCTATAGGACAGGGGGCACTTACTCTCTACGAGCAGTACTTC.

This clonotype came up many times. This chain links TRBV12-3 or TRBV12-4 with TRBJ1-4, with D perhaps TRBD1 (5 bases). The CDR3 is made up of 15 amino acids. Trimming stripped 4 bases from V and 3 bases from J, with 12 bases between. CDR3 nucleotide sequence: TGTGCCAGCAGTTCATCAGGGAGGGCTAATGAAAAACTGTTTTTT. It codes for CASSSSGRANEKLFF.

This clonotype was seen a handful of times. CDR3 bases: TGTGCCAGCAGCTTGGACAGGGCGGATGGAAAACTGTTTTTT. Protein sequence: CASSLDRADGKLFF. The chain is built from TRBV5-4 and TRBJ1-4, with TRBD1 as a possible D gene (6 bases). There are 14 residues in the CDR3. Germline V gene data show CDR1 as SGHNT and CDR2 as YYREEE (reference sequence). V shed 0 bases and J shed 10 bases, with 13 bases lying between them.

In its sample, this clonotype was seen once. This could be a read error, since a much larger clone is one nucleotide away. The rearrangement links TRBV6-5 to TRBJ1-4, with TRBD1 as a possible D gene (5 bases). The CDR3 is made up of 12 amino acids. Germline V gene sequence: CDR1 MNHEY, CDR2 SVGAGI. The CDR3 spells CVSKGSGEKLFF. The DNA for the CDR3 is TGTGTCAGCAAGGGGAGCGGTGAAAAACTGTTTTTT.

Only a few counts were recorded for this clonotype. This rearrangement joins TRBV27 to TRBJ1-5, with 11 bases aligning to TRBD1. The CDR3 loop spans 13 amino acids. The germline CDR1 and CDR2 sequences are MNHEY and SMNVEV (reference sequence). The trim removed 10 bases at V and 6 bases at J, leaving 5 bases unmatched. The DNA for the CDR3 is TGTGCCACCAAGGGACAGGGGGGTCAGCCCCAGCATTTT. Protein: CATKGQGGQPQHF.

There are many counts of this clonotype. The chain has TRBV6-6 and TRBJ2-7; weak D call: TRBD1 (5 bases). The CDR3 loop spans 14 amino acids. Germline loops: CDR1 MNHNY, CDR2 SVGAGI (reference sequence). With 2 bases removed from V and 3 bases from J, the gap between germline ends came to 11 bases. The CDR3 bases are TGTGCCAGCAGTTACATGCCAGGGAACTACGAGCAGTACTTC. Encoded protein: CASSYMPGNYEQYF.

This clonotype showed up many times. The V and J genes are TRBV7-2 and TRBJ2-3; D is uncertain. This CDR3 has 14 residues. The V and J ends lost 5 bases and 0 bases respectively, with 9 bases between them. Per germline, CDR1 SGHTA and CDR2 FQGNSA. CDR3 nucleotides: TGTGCCAGCAGCCCAGGACGGAGCACAGATACGCAGTATTTT. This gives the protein CASSPGRSTDTQYF. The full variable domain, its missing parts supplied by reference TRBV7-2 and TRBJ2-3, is GAGVSQSPSNKVTEKGKDVELRCDPISGHTALYWYRQSLGQGLEFLIYFQGNSAPDKSGLPSDRFSAERTGGSVSTLTIQRTQQEDSAVYLCASSPGRSTDTQYFGPGTRLTVL.

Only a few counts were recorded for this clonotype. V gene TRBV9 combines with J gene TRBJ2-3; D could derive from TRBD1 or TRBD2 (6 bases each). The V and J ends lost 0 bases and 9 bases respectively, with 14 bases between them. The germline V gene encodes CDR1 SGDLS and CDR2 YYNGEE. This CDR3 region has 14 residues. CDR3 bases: TGTGCCAGCAGCGTAGAGGGGGGCCCGCGGACGCAGTATTTT. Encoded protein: CASSVEGGPRTQYF.